The 22 T cell receptor beta chains in this list originate from one sample, sequenced in a study of neoadjuvant anti-PD-1 for oral cavity cancer. Specified time point: after neoadjuvant nivolumab, at surgical resection. Generated by immunoSEQ multiplex PCR, the TCRdb table keeps only in-frame clones and is missing some. This table has 13,000 to 15,000 clones, less than 75% appearing once. The sequenced sample was PBMCs, obtained after nivolumab (anti-PD-1) treatment. The receptors shown here come from a person aged 35-80 years with oral cavity squamous cell carcinoma.

This chain links TRBV7-9 with TRBJ2-7, with TRBD1 matching 10 bases. CDR1 and CDR2 (germline): SEHNR, FQNEAQ (reference sequence). The CDR3 runs 15 residues. Germline trimming cut 6 bases from V and 4 bases from J; bases unmatched to any gene: 9. The CDR3 spells CASSEGPGQGYEQYF. CDR3 DNA: TGTGCCAGCAGTGAGGGCCCGGGACAGGGGTACGAGCAGTACTTC.

The chain links TRBV27 to TRBJ1-2; D is undetermined. The V end lost 7 bases, the J end lost 5 bases, and 11 bases lay between the germline ends. CDR3 length: 12 residues. Germline V lookup: CDR1 MNHEY, CDR2 SMNVEV (reference sequence). In DNA form, the CDR3 reads TGTGCCAGCATGGGGTCATCTTATGGCTACACCTTC. It codes for CASMGSSYGYTF.

This clone is a singleton in its sample. This rearrangement joins TRBV2 to TRBJ1-6; weak D call: TRBD1 (6 bases). V was trimmed by 7 bases and J by 11 bases, leaving 15 bases between them. This CDR3 is 13 amino acids long. Germline CDR1 is SNHLY and CDR2 is FYNNEI. In DNA form, the CDR3 reads TGTGCCAGCAAAAGGGGGTTGTGGGCACCCCTCCACTTT. Its translation is CASKRGLWAPLHF.

This clone was seen a few times. The chain links TRBV15 to TRBJ2-3; weak D call: TRBD1 (6 bases). Per germline, CDR1 LNHNV and CDR2 YYDKDF (reference sequence). The CDR3 has 15 residues. Trimming took off 0 bases at V and 2 bases at J, with 9 bases between the two ends. CDR3 in DNA: TGTGCCACCAGCAGAGATGTGGGGGCCACAGATACGCAGTATTTT. Its translation: CATSRDVGATDTQYF.

This clone has more than one count but fewer than ten. The chain couples TRBV30 to TRBJ1-5, with D uncertain. This CDR3 region has 13 residues. Trimming removed 4 bases at V and 3 bases at J, with 10 bases between. Germline V gene lookup returns CDR1 GTSNPN and CDR2 SVGIG (reference sequence). The CDR3 DNA is TGTGCCTGGACAGGCTCTTTCAATCAGCCCCAGCATTTT. This gives the protein CAWTGSFNQPQHF. The whole variable domain, remainder taken from reference TRBV30 and TRBJ1-5, is SQTIHQWPATLVQPVGSPLSLECTVEGTSNPNLYWYRQAAGRGLQLLFYSVGIGQISSEVPQNLSASRPQDRQFILSSKKLLLSDSGFYLCAWTGSFNQPQHFGDGTRLSIL.

CDR3 nucleotide sequence: TGTGCCAGCTCCCTAACCGGGGACGCTATGGGAGGCTACACCTTC. As protein: CASSLTGDAMGGYTF. The chain couples TRBV7-9 to TRBJ1-2; D is perhaps TRBD1 (5 bases). CDR1 and CDR2 from the germline V gene are SEHNR and FQNEAQ (reference sequence). V shed 8 bases and J shed 8 bases, with 24 bases lying between them. The CDR3 loop spans 15 amino acids.

The chain links TRBV5-8 to TRBJ2-7; weak D call: TRBD1 (6 bases). V was clipped by 2 bases and J by 7 bases, with 13 bases between them. Germline lookup yields CDR1 SGHTS and CDR2 YDEGEE. CDR3 size: 13 residues. CDR3 residues: CASSFQGSGEQYF. CDR3 coding DNA: TGTGCCAGCAGCTTTCAGGGGTCGGGGGAGCAGTACTTC. Full variable domain (missing parts from reference TRBV5-8 and TRBJ2-7): EAGVTQSPTHLIKTRGQQATLRCSPISGHTSVYWYQQALGLGLQFLLWYDEGEERNRGNFPPRFSGRQFPNYSSELNVNALELEDSALYLCASSFQGSGEQYFGPGTRLTVT.

The CDR3 sequence: CATGTGALSSYEQYF. The CDR3, as DNA: TGTGCCACCGGGACCGGCGCATTAAGCTCCTACGAGCAGTACTTC. The V and J genes are TRBV10-3 and TRBJ2-7; either TRBD1 or TRBD2 may fit D (5 bases each). This CDR3 has 15 residues. Per the germline V gene, CDR1 is ENHRY and CDR2 is SYGVKD. V lost 10 bases and J 0 bases, leaving 19 bases between the germline ends.

The chain uses TRBV29-1 and TRBJ1-2, with TRBD1 as a possible D gene (6 bases). CDR3 size: 13 residues. Germline V CDR1 and CDR2: SQVTM, ANQGSEA. V lost 6 bases and J lost 4, with 15 bases in between. As DNA, the CDR3 is TGCAGCGTACAGGGAGCCGGTAGCTATGGCTACACCTTC. It specifies CSVQGAGSYGYTF.

V is TRBV28 and J is TRBJ1-1, with 8 bases lining up with TRBD1. The germline CDR1 and CDR2 sequences are MDHEN and SYDVKM. This CDR3 contains 12 residues. Trimming at V came to 5 bases and at J to 9 bases, leaving 5 bases not matched to a gene. This chain's CDR3 is CASSLRTGKAFF. The CDR3 DNA reads TGTGCCAGCAGTCTGCGGACAGGGAAAGCTTTCTTT.

The chain is built from TRBV9 and TRBJ2-7; 9 bases align to TRBD2. The CDR3 is 15 amino acids. In germline, CDR1 is SGDLS, CDR2 YYNGEE. V trimming: 3 bases; J trimming: 3 bases; junction bases outside the gene matches: 7. The CDR3 here is CASSGSGLAHYEQYF. For the CDR3, the DNA is TGTGCCAGCAGCGGTTCCGGACTAGCGCACTACGAGCAGTACTTC.

The chain employs TRBV2 and TRBJ2-7; D is uncertain. The CDR3 runs 14 residues. Trimming removed 7 bases at V and 9 bases at J, with 22 bases between. CDR1 is SNHLY and CDR2 is FYNNEI in the germline V gene. In DNA form, the CDR3 reads TGTGCCAGCACACGCGCACCATTGGGCGATAGGCAGTACTTC. It translates to CASTRAPLGDRQYF.

This rearrangement joins TRBV5-1 to TRBJ1-4, with D uncertain. V was clipped by 3 bases and J by 7 bases, with 7 bases between them. Germline lookup yields CDR1 SGHRS and CDR2 YFSETQ. The CDR3 runs to 12 residues. The CDR3 sequence: CASSSEAEKLFF. The CDR3 DNA follows: TGCGCCAGCAGCTCGGAAGCTGAAAAACTGTTTTTT.

This clone appeared a few times. This rearrangement joins TRBV19 to TRBJ1-1, with TRBD1 matching 8 bases. The trim removed 5 bases at V and 0 bases at J, leaving 17 bases unmatched. The germline V gene has CDR1 LNHDA and CDR2 SQIVND (reference sequence). The CDR3 has 19 residues. CDR3 nucleotides: TGTGCCAGTAGTGTTGGACAGGGCCGGTGGGCCAACCTGAACACTGAAGCTTTCTTT. Amino acid sequence: CASSVGQGRWANLNTEAFF.

V usage is TRBV2 and J usage is TRBJ2-3; possible D gene TRBD2, 6 bases. Per the germline V gene, CDR1 is SNHLY and CDR2 is FYNNEI. Between the trimmed V and J ends, which lost 7 bases and 1 base, there was a span of 9 bases. The CDR3 has 13 amino acids. DNA of the CDR3: TGTGCCAGCATTGCTAGCGGCACAGATACGCAGTATTTT. Translation: CASIASGTDTQYF.

The chain couples TRBV7-9 to TRBJ2-7, with D perhaps matching TRBD2 (6 bases). The V gene's germline CDR1 is SEHNR and CDR2 FQNEAQ (reference sequence). V dropped 1 base and J dropped 0 bases, with 13 bases sitting between them. CDR3 length: 16 amino acids. The CDR3 loop is CASSLGGTLSSYEQYF. The CDR3 region has the DNA TGTGCCAGCAGCTTAGGCGGGACGTTGAGCTCCTACGAGCAGTACTTC.

CDR3 nucleotide sequence: TGCGCCAGCAGCTTGGTCCAGGGAAGCGAAAAACTGTTTTTT. Amino acids: CASSLVQGSEKLFF. The chain combines TRBV5-1 with TRBJ1-4; tentatively, D is TRBD1 (5 bases). In germline, CDR1 is SGHRS, CDR2 YFSETQ. The CDR3 consists of 14 residues. V lost 0 bases and J lost 8, with 11 bases in between. Complete variable domain (other parts from reference TRBV5-1 and TRBJ1-4): KAGVTQTPRYLIKTRGQQVTLSCSPISGHRSVSWYQQTPGQGLQFLFEYFSETQRNKGNFPGRFSGRQFSNSRSEMNVSTLELGDSALYLCASSLVQGSEKLFFGSGTQLSVL.

This clone has a single count. This chain links TRBV9 with TRBJ2-7; 8 bases are a match to TRBD2. The CDR3 extends over 15 amino acids. Trimming cost V 4 bases and J 3 bases; bases outside gene matches: 9. Germline CDR1 and CDR2: SGDLS and YYNGEE. As DNA, the CDR3 is TGTGCCAGCAGCCCGGGACTAGACGTTATCTACGAGCAGTACTTC. Its translation: CASSPGLDVIYEQYF.

The chain is built from TRBV4-2 and TRBJ2-1, with 7 bases that match TRBD1. The CDR3 is 14 residues long. Germline V gene lookup returns CDR1 LGHNA and CDR2 YNFKEQ. Trimming removed 2 bases from V and 5 bases from J; junction bases left unmatched: 3. CDR3 in amino acids: CASSQPQGDNEQFF. The DNA of the CDR3 is TGTGCCAGCAGCCAACCCCAGGGGGACAATGAGCAGTTCTTC.

This clone was recorded a few times. V gene TRBV30 combines with J gene TRBJ2-1; no clear D gene. Trimming cost V 5 bases and J 7 bases, with 12 bases left between them. Germline values: CDR1 GTSNPN, CDR2 SVGIG (reference sequence). CDR3 length: 12 residues. CDR3 coding DNA: TGTGCCTGGGGAACCCAAGGGAATGAGCAGTTCTTC. This codes for CAWGTQGNEQFF.

A note on this clone: Other DNA sequences in this sample translate to the same CDR3. The genes are TRBV11-2 and TRBJ2-5; D gene uncertain. This CDR3 region has 14 residues. V lost 5 bases and J lost 1, with 11 bases in between. Per the germline V gene, CDR1 is SGHAT and CDR2 is FQNNGV. For the CDR3, the DNA is TGTGCCAGCAGCCTAAGGACGGCCCAAGAGACCCAGTACTTC. Translated: CASSLRTAQETQYF.

The gene calls are TRBV4-2 and TRBJ1-5; TRBD1 matches 8 bases. Germline CDR1 LGHNA, CDR2 YNFKEQ. The CDR3 extends over 14 amino acids. The J segment lost 5 bases and the V segment lost 4 bases, leaving 4 bases of the junction unmatched. The DNA of the CDR3 is TGTGCCAGCAGCCTCGGACAGGGTGATCAGCCCCAGCATTTT. Translation gives CASSLGQGDQPQHF.